This T cell receptor beta chain came from a study of OX40 agonist ivuxolimab in advanced cancers. The wider study: Cohort: 75% to 90% men, mean age about 62, aged about 20 to 90. Patients with prior anti-PD-1, anti-PD-L1 or anti-CTLA-4 therapy were eligible; approximately 40% had some.

Study results and limitations: In general, CD8+ T cells held more expanded clones than CD4+ did, on average. Among patients with partial responses at 0.1-3.0 mg/kg, clonal expansion was among the lowest.

A remark on this clone: Its antigen is still unknown.

The CDR3 runs 19 residues. CDR1 and CDR2 (germline): PRHDT, FYEKMQ (reference sequence). Losses at the gene ends were 2 bases for V and 2 bases for J; bases not matched to a gene: 14. Only in-frame clones appear in the TCRdb table, and some are missing; sequencing was by immunoSEQ multiplex PCR. The table has more than 50,000 clones, 80% to 95% seen once. The J gene is TRBJ2-3, the V gene TRBV13, with 9 bases that match TRBD1. This TCR came from an adult with an advanced solid tumor such as melanoma, head and neck, liver or kidney cancer. The material sequenced was CD4+ or CD8+ T cells sorted from blood, taken in a trial of the OX40 agonist ivuxolimab. The CDR3 DNA is TGTGCCAGCAGCTTAAGGATTGGGAGACAGGGGGTTTCCACAGATACGCAGTATTTT. This encodes CASSLRIGRQGVSTDTQYF. The whole variable domain, filled in from reference TRBV13 and TRBJ2-3, reads AAGVIQSPRHLIKEKRETATLKCYPIPRHDTVYWYQQGPGQDPQFLISFYEKMQSDKGSIPDRFSAQQFSDYHSELNMSSLELGDSALYFCASSLRIGRQGVSTDTQYFGPGTRLTVL.